This TCR beta chain was identified in a study of patients and donors after allogeneic stem cell transplantation. This CDR3 has 12 residues. Deletions cut 2 bases from V and 6 bases from J, with 4 bases between. In TCRdb, the RT-PCR reads were re-called with MiXCR into one record per CDR3 protein. The sample shows about 200,000 distinct CDR3 sequences, around 41% of them seen only once. Sequenced input: blood, either unsorted or a sorted T cell fraction (not recorded which). The chain recombines TRBV12-3 or TRBV12-4 with TRBJ2-2; no clear D gene. The TCR comes from a human donor who was either an allogeneic HSCT recipient or a stem cell or donor lymphocyte infusion donor (not recorded which). It is not recorded whose cells these are; they may come from a transplant donor. CDR3 amino acids: CASSLSAGELFF. CDR3 nucleotide sequence: TGTGCCAGCAGTTTATCGGCCGGGGAGCTGTTTTTT.